The 21 T cell receptor beta chains given below trace back to one sample, sequenced in a study of beta chain features in type 1 diabetes. Every bit of the isolated RNA underwent reverse transcription, so sequencing read expressed TCRB transcripts. The method was immunoSEQ multiplex PCR; TCRdb's version includes in-frame clones alone and lacks a portion of them. The sample shows 300,000 to 350,000 clones, approximately 13% of them seen only once. What these receptors recognize is not known. General study findings and limits: Shortening of TCRB CDR3s, moderate but significant, appeared in all four CD4+ subsets of Type 1 diabetes patients.

The sample consisted of naive CD4+ T cells from blood. These receptors were obtained from a woman aged 18-29 years with type 1 diabetes.

This clone was recorded a few times. The rearrangement uses TRBV2 and TRBJ1-5, with 7 bases matching TRBD1. The CDR3 has 13 residues. After removal of 10 bases from V and 5 bases from J, the junction contained 8 bases not matched to a gene. The V gene's germline CDR1 is SNHLY and CDR2 FYNNEI. CDR3 region: CATVRTGYQPQHF. CDR3 nucleotides: TGTGCCACGGTGAGGACAGGATATCAGCCCCAGCATTTT.

This clone has more than one count but fewer than ten. The chain is built from TRBV7-9 and TRBJ2-2, with 11 bases identical to TRBD2. Per the germline V gene, CDR1 is SEHNR and CDR2 is FQNEAQ (reference sequence). The CDR3 has 15 amino acids. J gave up 8 bases and V 5 bases, and 7 bases lay outside the gene matches. The CDR3 reads CASSARLAGTGELFF. The CDR3 DNA reads as TGTGCCAGCAGCGCTCGACTAGCGGGAACTGGGGAGCTGTTTTTT.

This clone was found a few times. The chain recombines TRBV25-1 with TRBJ1-1, with 11 positions matching TRBD1. The CDR3 spans 15 residues. Per germline, CDR1 MGHDK and CDR2 SYGVNS. V lost 6 bases to trimming and J lost 1 base; unmatched junction nucleotides: 4. CDR3 in DNA: TGTGCCAGCAGCGGGGACAGGGGGGGGAACACTGAAGCTTTCTTT. Protein: CASSGDRGGNTEAFF.

This chain connects TRBV5-1 to TRBJ2-1; weak D call: TRBD2 (6 bases). Trimming stripped 9 bases from V and 8 bases from J, with 30 bases between. Germline loops: CDR1 SGHRS, CDR2 YFSETQ. This CDR3 contains 17 residues. CDR3 coding DNA: TGCGCCACCTCGAACCCCGGGCGGGGATGGGCTGTGGATGAGCAGTTCTTC. Its protein product is CATSNPGRGWAVDEQFF.

This clone was picked up a small number of times. The rearrangement uses TRBV14 and TRBJ2-7, with 8 bases identical to TRBD1. With 4 bases clipped from V and 0 bases from J, the junction kept 17 bases outside the gene matches. The CDR3 totals 19 residues. The V gene's germline CDR1 is SGHDN and CDR2 FVKESK. The CDR3 here is CASSRVGTGEDQSSYEQYV. As DNA, the CDR3 is TGTGCCAGCAGCCGAGTCGGGACAGGCGAGGACCAAAGCTCCTACGAGCAGTACGTC.

The V and J genes are TRBV14 and TRBJ2-5; tentative D call: TRBD2 (5 bases). CDR3 length: 14 residues. Germline assignment: CDR1 SGHDN and CDR2 FVKESK. Trimming shortened V by 2 bases and J by 7 bases, and 14 bases separated the two germline ends. The CDR3 bases are TGTGCCAGCAGCCAAAATGGGCCCCGGGGGACCCAGTACTTC. Translating gives CASSQNGPRGTQYF.

The chain carries TRBV7-9 and TRBJ1-3, with 7 bases aligning to TRBD1. CDR1 and CDR2 (germline): SEHNR, FQNEAQ (reference sequence). CDR3 size: 17 residues. After removal of 5 bases from V and 2 bases from J, the junction contained 12 bases not matched to a gene. The CDR3 region is CASSRRMKDRAGNTIYF. CDR3 DNA: TGTGCCAGCAGCCGCCGTATGAAAGACAGGGCTGGAAACACCATATATTTT.

This clone was recorded a few times. This chain uses TRBV29-1 with TRBJ1-1; a weak D match, TRBD1 (5 bases). The CDR3 has 12 residues. CDR1 and CDR2 (germline): SQVTM, ANQGSEA. Deletions cut 4 bases from V and 4 bases from J, with 10 bases between. This CDR3 reads CSVVRGITEAFF. The CDR3 DNA reads TGCAGCGTTGTTCGGGGGATCACTGAAGCTTTCTTT.

This clone was detected only a few times. The genes are TRBV28 and TRBJ1-5, with 7 bases identical to TRBD1. Germline values: CDR1 MDHEN, CDR2 SYDVKM. The CDR3 is 12 amino acids. J lost 4 bases, V lost 7 bases, and 1 base had no gene match. The CDR3 reads CASKTGNQPQHF. The CDR3 region has the DNA TGTGCCAGCAAGACAGGGAATCAGCCCCAGCATTTT.

This clone was recorded once. The V gene is TRBV5-4, the J gene TRBJ1-2; TRBD1 matches at 7 bases. Germline V gives CDR1 SGHNT, CDR2 YYREEE (reference sequence). The junction had 9 bases not matched to a gene; V was cut back by 0 bases and J by 7 bases. CDR3 length: 15 residues. CDR3 coding DNA: TGTGCCAGCAGCTTGGGCGACAGGGTACGTGCTGGCTACACCTTC. Protein sequence: CASSLGDRVRAGYTF.

The rearrangement links TRBV5-1 to TRBJ2-7; tentative D call: TRBD1 (5 bases). CDR3 length: 17 residues. Trimming pared 0 bases from V and 4 bases from J, leaving 20 bases between. Germline CDR1 and CDR2: SGHRS and YFSETQ. CDR3 residues: CASSLAAGNPSAYEQYV. Here the CDR3 DNA reads TGCGCCAGCAGCTTGGCTGCAGGGAACCCCTCCGCGTACGAGCAGTACGTC.

The V gene is TRBV11-1, the J gene TRBJ2-1, with TRBD2 as a possible D gene (6 bases). The length of the CDR3 is 16 residues. Germline V gives CDR1 SGHAT, CDR2 FQDESV (reference sequence). V was trimmed by 4 bases and J by 6 bases, leaving 19 bases between them. DNA for the CDR3: TGTGCCAGCAGCTGGGCGGGACGCAGGCCTCCCAATGAGCAGTTCTTC. Encoded protein: CASSWAGRRPPNEQFF.

The V call is TRBV11-2, the J call TRBJ1-2, with 10 bases lining up with TRBD1. The V segment lost 4 bases and the J segment 8 bases; nucleotides outside the gene matches: 7. CDR1 is SGHAT, CDR2 FQNNGV, per germline. CDR3 length: 14 residues. CDR3 sequence: CASSSLRTGGGYTF. As DNA, the CDR3 is TGTGCCAGCAGCTCCCTTCGGACAGGGGGAGGCTACACCTTC.

This clone was observed a few times. This chain joins TRBV28 and TRBJ1-5; D might be TRBD1 (6 bases). V dropped 8 bases and J dropped 3 bases, with 11 bases sitting between them. The CDR3 has 13 residues. CDR1 is MDHEN and CDR2 is SYDVKM in the germline V gene. The CDR3 DNA reads TGTGCCAGCGGGGGGGACAACAATCAGCCCCAGCATTTT. It encodes CASGGDNNQPQHF.

The chain has TRBV10-3 and TRBJ2-5; possibly TRBD1 for D (5 bases). Germline CDR1 is ENHRY and CDR2 is SYGVKD. CDR3 size: 16 residues. The V and J ends lost 0 bases and 4 bases respectively, with 15 bases between them. The CDR3 DNA follows: TGTGCCATCAGTGAGTCGACTGCAGGGTTGCGAGAGACCCAGTACTTC. It specifies CAISESTAGLRETQYF.

CDR3 in DNA: TGCGCCAGCAGCTTAGGGAGCATTGCAACTAATGAAAAACTGTTTTTT. This translates into CASSLGSIATNEKLFF. This rearrangement joins TRBV5-1 to TRBJ1-4; D unresolved. Deletions cut 2 bases from V and 0 bases from J, with 11 bases between. Germline lookup yields CDR1 SGHRS and CDR2 YFSETQ. This CDR3 comprises 16 residues. Based on the CDR3 plus reference TRBV5-1 and TRBJ1-4, the full variable domain is KAGVTQTPRYLIKTRGQQVTLSCSPISGHRSVSWYQQTPGQGLQFLFEYFSETQRNKGNFPGRFSGRQFSNSRSEMNVSTLELGDSALYLCASSLGSIATNEKLFFGSGTQLSVL.

J is TRBJ2-1 and V is TRBV20-1; a possible D gene is TRBD2 (6 bases). V lost 3 bases and J lost 7, with 7 bases in between. Germline V CDR1 and CDR2: DFQATT, SNEGSKA (reference sequence). This CDR3 has 11 residues. As DNA, the CDR3 is TGCAGTGCTAGTGGGGGGAATGAGCAGTTCTTC. It encodes CSASGGNEQFF.

The sample holds a few counts of this clone. The V call is TRBV11-2, the J call TRBJ2-7, with D possibly matching TRBD1 (6 bases). V shed 5 bases and J shed 2 bases, with 13 bases lying between them. Germline V gene sequence: CDR1 SGHAT, CDR2 FQNNGV. The CDR3 has 14 amino acids. The CDR3 DNA sequence: TGTGCCAGCAGCCCTGGGACACTAACCTACGAGCAGTACTTC. Translation: CASSPGTLTYEQYF.

The rearrangement joins TRBV4-2 to TRBJ2-2, with 12 nucleotides matching TRBD2. The CDR3 covers 18 residues. Germline loops: CDR1 LGHNA, CDR2 YNFKEQ. V dropped 2 bases and J dropped 7; count of bases not matched to a gene: 11. The CDR3 region is CASSQLASGRASGGELFF. Written as DNA, the CDR3 is TGTGCCAGCAGCCAATTAGCTAGCGGGAGGGCCTCGGGCGGGGAGCTGTTTTTT.

This clone has more than one count but fewer than ten. The rearrangement uses TRBV30 and TRBJ2-2; 13 nucleotides match TRBD2. The CDR3 contains 15 residues. V was clipped by 5 bases and J by 5 bases; unmatched bases: 5. Germline V gene data show CDR1 as GTSNPN and CDR2 as SVGIG (reference sequence). CDR3 nucleotide sequence: TGTGCCTGGCAGGGACTAGCGGGATTAACCGGGGAGCTGTTTTTT. Translating it yields CAWQGLAGLTGELFF.

This clone was seen a few times. Other nucleotide sequences in the sample specify the same CDR3. The chain is built from TRBV18 and TRBJ2-5; a possible D gene is TRBD2 (6 bases). V shed 3 bases and J shed 1 base, with 9 bases lying between them. This CDR3 is built from 14 residues. Germline CDR1 KGHSH, CDR2 LQKENI. CDR3 residues: CASSPRGGQETQYF. DNA for the CDR3: TGTGCCAGCTCACCGAGGGGAGGCCAAGAGACCCAGTACTTC.